The 32 T cell receptor beta chains below all came from one sample that was sequenced in a study of cytomegalovirus exposure and HLA in healthy donors. The PCR ran on 60 Vbeta and 13 Jbeta primers. Only in-frame clones appear in the TCRdb table, and some are missing; sequencing was by immunoSEQ multiplex PCR. The data contain under 250,000 clones, about four fifths of them singletons. Sequencing was carried out using PBMCs. The receptor set was obtained from a woman between 45 and 60 years old in good health and CMV-seropositive.

This chain uses TRBV4-3 with TRBJ1-2; D not certain. V lost 0 bases and J lost 0, with 14 bases in between. The CDR3 has 17 residues. CDR1 is LGHNA, CDR2 YSLEER, per germline. CDR3 protein: CASSQDTGVIANYGYTF. The CDR3 nucleotides are TGCGCCAGCAGCCAAGATACGGGAGTGATAGCTAACTATGGCTACACCTTC.

The chain couples TRBV20-1 to TRBJ2-1; D possibly corresponds to TRBD1 (6 bases). This CDR3 spans 11 amino acids. Trimming cost V 7 bases and J 4 bases, with 8 bases left between them. Germline CDR1 DFQATT, CDR2 SNEGSKA (reference sequence). The CDR3 protein is CSGQGYNEQFF. DNA of the CDR3: TGCAGTGGGCAGGGGTACAATGAGCAGTTCTTC.

This chain joins TRBV4-1 and TRBJ2-3, with 7 bases that match TRBD2. The V gene end was trimmed by 1 base and the J gene end by 5 bases; junction bases not matched to a gene: 9. CDR1 and CDR2 (germline): MGHRA, YSYEKL. The CDR3 runs to 16 residues. CDR3: CASSQASGAGGDTQYF. The CDR3 DNA reads as TGCGCCAGCAGCCAAGCGAGCGGGGCCGGGGGAGATACGCAGTATTTT.

The chain uses TRBV6-1 and TRBJ1-1; D gene ambiguous. The CDR3 is 13 amino acids. CDR1 is MNHNS, CDR2 SASEGT, per germline. The germline V and J ends were trimmed by 6 bases and 1 base, with 9 bases remaining between them. CDR3 DNA sequence: TGTGCCAGCAGCCCAGAGGGGAACACTGAAGCTTTCTTT. Its protein product is CASSPEGNTEAFF.

The rearrangement joins TRBV4-1 to TRBJ1-2; 7 bases are shared with TRBD1. After removal of 5 bases from V and 2 bases from J, the junction contained 11 bases not matched to a gene. Germline-derived CDR1 and CDR2 are MGHRA and YSYEKL. The CDR3 is 16 amino acids. The CDR3 DNA is TGCGCCAGCAGCAACCGAGGGCAGGGGGTAAACTATGGCTACACCTTC. This encodes CASSNRGQGVNYGYTF.

The V gene is TRBV9, the J gene TRBJ2-1, with 15 bases fitting TRBD2. J was trimmed by 7 bases and V by 4 bases; bases with no gene match: 6. Germline values: CDR1 SGDLS, CDR2 YYNGEE. The CDR3 is 16 residues long. CDR3 sequence reads: CASSPRTSGGGNEQFF. For the CDR3, the DNA is TGTGCCAGCAGCCCTAGGACTAGCGGGGGGGGTAATGAGCAGTTCTTC.

The chain is built from TRBV7-9 and TRBJ2-3; 8 positions match TRBD2. CDR3 length: 18 residues. The germline V gene has CDR1 SEHNR and CDR2 FQNEAQ (reference sequence). With V trimmed by 6 bases and J by 2 bases, 16 bases remained unmatched. The CDR3, as DNA: TGTGCCAGCAGTGGTCGGTGGGGTCTAGCGGGCTTCACAGATACGCAGTATTTT. Translating it yields CASSGRWGLAGFTDTQYF.

The chain couples TRBV19 to TRBJ1-2, with 7 bases aligning to TRBD1. Germline assignment: CDR1 LNHDA and CDR2 SQIVND (reference sequence). This CDR3 has 13 amino acids. The J segment lost 2 bases and the V segment lost 5 bases, leaving 2 bases of the junction unmatched. In DNA, the CDR3 is TGTGCCAGTAGTGAGGGGGCGAACTATGGCTACACCTTC. It is translated as CASSEGANYGYTF.

This chain uses TRBV28 with TRBJ1-2; 8 bases fit TRBD1. Germline V gives CDR1 MDHEN, CDR2 SYDVKM. CDR3 length equals 15 residues. The V segment lost 6 bases and the J segment 4 bases; nucleotides outside the gene matches: 10. CDR3 amino acids: CASRPNSGTGYGYTF. The CDR3 DNA reads TGTGCCAGCAGACCAAACTCCGGGACAGGCTATGGCTACACCTTC.

The rearrangement joins TRBV30 to TRBJ2-1; D might be TRBD1 (6 bases). V gave up 0 bases and J gave up 5 bases, with 14 bases separating them. Germline V gene data show CDR1 as GTSNPN and CDR2 as SVGIG (reference sequence). The CDR3 runs 15 residues. CDR3 sequence reads: CAWSVMRRGNNEQFF. CDR3 bases: TGTGCCTGGAGTGTGATGCGCAGGGGCAACAATGAGCAGTTCTTC.

The V and J genes are TRBV25-1 and TRBJ1-2; TRBD1 agrees at 9 bases. The V and J ends lost 1 base and 4 bases, in that order; junction bases with no gene match: 4. CDR1 and CDR2 from the germline V gene are MGHDK and SYGVNS. The CDR3 has 15 residues. In nucleotides, the CDR3 is TGTGCCAGCAGTGAATGGGGACAGGGCCTCTATGGCTACACCTTC. It specifies CASSEWGQGLYGYTF.

The chain recombines TRBV19 with TRBJ2-1, with 8 positions matching TRBD2. Germline V lookup: CDR1 LNHDA, CDR2 SQIVND (reference sequence). This CDR3 has 16 amino acids. V gave up 5 bases and J gave up 4 bases; unmatched junction bases: 10. The CDR3 bases are TGTGCCAGTAGTCCGCCTGGGCTAGCGGGTTACAATGAGCAGTTCTTC. Its protein is CASSPPGLAGYNEQFF.

V gene TRBV6-1 combines with J gene TRBJ2-3; TRBD2 matches at 10 bases. This CDR3 comprises 16 residues. V trimming: 4 bases; J trimming: 3 bases; junction bases outside the gene matches: 7. Germline CDR1 and CDR2: MNHNS and SASEGT. In DNA, the CDR3 is TGTGCCAGCAGTGTGGGACTAGCGACAAGGACAGATACGCAGTATTTT. Translated, it gives CASSVGLATRTDTQYF.

This clone was observed a handful of times. CDR3 DNA: TGTGCCTGCGGGACAGGCCCGCTGGCCTATGGCTACACCTTC. As protein: CACGTGPLAYGYTF. V gene TRBV6-6 combines with J gene TRBJ1-2; TRBD1 matches at 8 bases. With V trimmed by 11 bases and J by 4 bases, 12 bases remained unmatched. The CDR3 has 14 amino acids. Germline CDR1 reads MNHNY; CDR2 reads SVGAGI (reference sequence).

This rearrangement joins TRBV6-5 to TRBJ2-7, with a possible D match to TRBD2 (7 bases). The V end was cut by 7 bases, the J end by 3 bases, with 13 bases between. The CDR3 length is 13 residues. Germline-derived CDR1 and CDR2 are MNHEY and SVGAGI. The CDR3 protein is CASKGGVYYEQYF. CDR3 in DNA: TGTGCCAGCAAGGGGGGGGTTTACTACGAGCAGTACTTC.

A few counts support this clone. The V and J genes are TRBV6-1 and TRBJ1-1; the D is unclear. Trimming stripped 5 bases from V and 1 base from J, with 11 bases between. Germline V gene sequence: CDR1 MNHNS, CDR2 SASEGT. This CDR3 has 14 amino acids. The CDR3 DNA reads TGTGCCAGCAGTAGAGGGTTTGGGAACACTGAAGCTTTCTTT. This encodes CASSRGFGNTEAFF.

This chain uses TRBV7-9 with TRBJ1-2; possibly TRBD1 for D (6 bases). This CDR3 has 14 residues. Germline V gives CDR1 SEHNR, CDR2 FQNEAQ (reference sequence). V lost 8 bases and J lost 4, with 17 bases in between. CDR3 in DNA: TGTGCCAGCGTGGGGGCTAGGGTAATCTATGGCTACACCTTC. The encoded protein is CASVGARVIYGYTF.

The chain is built from TRBV2 and TRBJ1-1, with 7 positions matching TRBD1. Germline CDR1 and CDR2: SNHLY and FYNNEI. The trim removed 3 bases at V and 8 bases at J, leaving 6 bases unmatched. The CDR3 sequence is 13 residues long. CDR3 coding DNA: TGTGCCAGCAGTGATAGCCGGGACAGAGAAGCTTTCTTT. Residues: CASSDSRDREAFF.

This clone showed up just once. CDR3 in DNA: TGTGCCAGCCGCGAGGCCGGGACAGGACTCTATGGCTACACCTTC. Translation gives CASREAGTGLYGYTF. The rearrangement joins TRBV28 to TRBJ1-2, with 8 bases matching TRBD1. V dropped 8 bases and J dropped 4; count of bases not matched to a gene: 12. The CDR3 consists of 15 residues. Germline loops: CDR1 MDHEN, CDR2 SYDVKM.

The chain couples TRBV18 to TRBJ1-5; D is possibly TRBD1 (5 bases). The CDR3 contains 17 residues. CDR1 KGHSH and CDR2 LQKENI come from the germline V gene. Trimming took 2 bases from V and 0 from J, leaving 14 bases between them. The CDR3, as DNA: TGTGCCAGCTCACCATATCTAGACAGCGATAGCAATCAGCCCCAGCATTTT. Translating it yields CASSPYLDSDSNQPQHF. Filled out from reference TRBV18 and TRBJ1-5, the complete variable domain reads NAGVMQNPRHLVRRRGQEARLRCSPMKGHSHVYWYRQLPEEGLKFMVYLQKENIIDESGMPKERFSAEFPKEGPSILRIQQVVRGDSAAYFCASSPYLDSDSNQPQHFGDGTRLSIL.

The rearrangement uses TRBV11-2 and TRBJ2-7, with a possible D match to TRBD1 (5 bases). Trimming took off 5 bases at V and 1 base at J, with 12 bases between the two ends. The CDR3 is made up of 14 amino acids. Germline values: CDR1 SGHAT, CDR2 FQNNGV. The CDR3 DNA follows: TGTGCCAGCAGCCCAGGGATTAGTTCCTACGAGCAGTACTTC. Encoded protein: CASSPGISSYEQYF.

This sequence joins TRBV7-9 and TRBJ2-2; D gene uncertain. CDR1 and CDR2 from the germline V gene are SEHNR and FQNEAQ (reference sequence). Between the trimmed V and J ends, which lost 0 bases and 6 bases, there was a span of 11 bases. The CDR3 is made up of 15 amino acids. The CDR3 nucleotides read TGTGCCAGCAGCTTAGCGGTTGGTGACTCCGGGGAGCTGTTTTTT. Its translation: CASSLAVGDSGELFF.

This clone was picked up a small number of times. The chain joins TRBV28 to TRBJ2-7; tentative D call: TRBD1 (5 bases). Germline V gives CDR1 MDHEN, CDR2 SYDVKM. The CDR3 has 14 amino acids. Trimming removed 3 bases from V and 0 bases from J, with 9 bases in between. The chain's CDR3 is CASSLLQGSYEQYF. CDR3 nucleotides: TGTGCCAGCAGTTTGTTGCAGGGCTCCTACGAGCAGTACTTC.

The sample holds a few counts of this clone. The CDR3, as DNA: TGTGCCAGCTCACCAGGCCAGGGGGCGCGGGAAGGCTACACCTTC. Translation: CASSPGQGAREGYTF. J is TRBJ1-2 and V is TRBV18; 8 bases line up with TRBD1. The CDR3 totals 15 residues. V shed 2 bases, J shed 8 bases, and the junction held 10 bases outside the gene matches. The germline V gene has CDR1 KGHSH and CDR2 LQKENI.

This rearrangement joins TRBV19 to TRBJ1-2; D not resolved. Germline V lookup: CDR1 LNHDA, CDR2 SQIVND (reference sequence). The CDR3 extends over 14 amino acids. V lost 5 bases and J 2 bases, leaving 12 bases between the germline ends. The CDR3 loop reads CASSPGGGNYGYTF. In nucleotides, the CDR3 is TGTGCCAGTAGTCCAGGCGGCGGGAACTATGGCTACACCTTC. The whole variable domain, filled in from reference TRBV19 and TRBJ1-2, reads DGGITQSPKYLFRKEGQNVTLSCEQNLNHDAMYWYRQDPGQGLRLIYYSQIVNDFQKGDIAEGYSVSREKKESFPLTVTSAQKNPTAFYLCASSPGGGNYGYTFGSGTRLTVV.

The chain combines TRBV4-1 with TRBJ2-3, with D perhaps TRBD2 (6 bases). The CDR3 has 17 amino acids. The V end was cut by 0 bases, the J end by 0 bases, with 13 bases between. Germline-derived CDR1 and CDR2 are MGHRA and YSYEKL. CDR3 in amino acids: CASSQEGTAGSTDTQYF. CDR3 nucleotide sequence: TGCGCCAGCAGCCAAGAGGGGACTGCGGGGAGCACAGATACGCAGTATTTT.

This clone appeared once. The J gene is TRBJ1-4, the V gene TRBV9, with D hard to call. This CDR3 spans 13 amino acids. In germline, CDR1 is SGDLS, CDR2 YYNGEE. The V and J ends lost 4 bases and 4 bases respectively, with 8 bases between them. The CDR3 region is CASSPLRNEKLFF. The CDR3, as DNA: TGTGCCAGCAGCCCACTCCGTAATGAAAAACTGTTTTTT.

Only one count was recorded for this clone. The rearrangement links TRBV19 to TRBJ2-1, with 8 positions matching TRBD1. The trim removed 6 bases at V and 7 bases at J, leaving 17 bases unmatched. The CDR3 is made up of 17 amino acids. Germline V gene lookup returns CDR1 LNHDA and CDR2 SQIVND (reference sequence). The CDR3, as DNA: TGTGCCAGTAGCCCCCTTGTAGCCAGGGGGCGCCGGAATGAGCAGTTCTTC. Its protein product is CASSPLVARGRRNEQFF.

The chain recombines TRBV7-2 with TRBJ2-7, with 8 bases identical to TRBD2. The CDR3 is 14 residues long. In germline, CDR1 is SGHTA, CDR2 FQGNSA. V trimming: 5 bases; J trimming: 2 bases; junction bases outside the gene matches: 5. The chain's CDR3 is CASSLDGGAYEQYF. CDR3 DNA sequence: TGTGCCAGCAGCCTCGACGGGGGGGCCTACGAGCAGTACTTC.

V gene TRBV4-1 combines with J gene TRBJ2-1; 8 bases align to TRBD2. The J segment lost 9 bases and the V segment lost 1 base, leaving 8 bases of the junction unmatched. The V gene's germline CDR1 is MGHRA and CDR2 YSYEKL. This CDR3 spans 15 amino acids. The CDR3 reads CASSQVRGGPREQFF. Written as DNA, the CDR3 is TGCGCCAGCAGCCAAGTTCGGGGGGGGCCTCGTGAGCAGTTCTTC.

V is TRBV10-1 and J is TRBJ1-5; perhaps TRBD1 as D (6 bases). Trimming pared 8 bases from V and 5 bases from J, leaving 19 bases between. The CDR3 runs to 15 residues. CDR1 WNHNN and CDR2 SYGVQD come from the germline V gene (reference sequence). The CDR3 DNA reads TGCGCCAGCCCTCAAACAGGGTGGGTCGATCAGCCCCAGCATTTT. Translation gives CASPQTGWVDQPQHF.

This clone was seen a handful of times. The chain uses TRBV2 and TRBJ2-3; no clear D. V lost 7 bases and J 7 bases, leaving 15 bases between the germline ends. CDR1 and CDR2 from the germline V gene are SNHLY and FYNNEI. The CDR3 spans 13 residues. The CDR3 nucleotides are TGTGCCAGCACCTTTGGCTCCCCGAATACGCAGTATTTT. It specifies CASTFGSPNTQYF.